These 20 T cell receptor beta chains were sequenced from one sample in a study of T cells in Graves' hyperthyroidism and ophthalmopathy. Amplified TCR beta CDR3 regions came from RNA transcripts. Initially, a first-round RT-PCR of the TCR CDR3 employed the HTBI primer set. TCRdb passed the multiplex PCR reads through MiXCR, listing each CDR3 protein once. The data contain around 570,000 distinct CDR3 sequences, about 20% of them singletons. The sample consisted of blood. These receptors were taken from a man in his forties with Graves' ophthalmopathy.

The gene calls are TRBV4-1 and TRBJ1-3; D is possibly TRBD1 (6 bases). Between the trimmed V and J ends, which lost 3 bases and 3 bases, there was a span of 24 bases. The CDR3 spans 19 residues. Germline loops: CDR1 MGHRA, CDR2 YSYEKL. As DNA, the CDR3 is TGCGCCAGCAGCCATGCGCGTGGGGGGCAGGGGCAAGTTGGAAACACCATATATTTT. Its protein is CASSHARGGQGQVGNTIYF.

Comment on this clonotype: Mismatch with germline at one junction end may stem from a read error. The V and J genes are TRBV12-3 or TRBV12-4 and TRBJ2-7; no definite D call. The CDR3 length is 15 residues. CDR3 loop: CASSYSPGRSSEQYF. CDR3 nucleotide sequence: TGTGCCAGCAGTTATTCCCCGGGCCGCTCCTCCGAGCAGTACTTC.

In its sample, this clonotype was seen a few times. The V call is TRBV9, the J call TRBJ2-2, with TRBD2 identical over 12 bases. With 0 bases clipped from V and 7 bases from J, the junction kept 4 bases outside the gene matches. The CDR3 totals 16 residues. CDR1 is SGDLS and CDR2 is YYNGEE in the germline V gene. CDR3 sequence reads: CASSVGTSGAGGELFF. CDR3 bases: TGTGCCAGCAGCGTAGGGACTAGCGGGGCTGGCGGGGAGCTGTTTTTT.

This clonotype has a handful of counts. The rearrangement uses TRBV4-1 and TRBJ1-3; 11 bases line up with TRBD1. V gave up 1 base and J gave up 3 bases; unmatched junction bases: 8. This CDR3 region has 18 residues. CDR1 and CDR2 (germline): MGHRA, YSYEKL. The CDR3 DNA follows: TGCGCCAGCAGCCAAGTGGCGGACAGGGGGCGAGGTGGAAACACCATATATTTT. It translates to CASSQVADRGRGGNTIYF.

V and J are TRBV11-3 and TRBJ1-6; D gene uncertain. This CDR3 is 12 amino acids long. Germline-derived CDR1 and CDR2 are SGHNT and YENEEA. The ends were cut back, 1 base at V and 13 bases at J, with 8 bases in the middle. CDR3 DNA sequence: TGTGCCAGCAGCTTAGGTGATGGTCCCCTCCACTTT. The encoded protein is CASSLGDGPLHF.

The chain has TRBV7-9 and TRBJ2-2, with D tentatively TRBD1 (6 bases). V was clipped by 2 bases and J by 7 bases, with 11 bases between them. In germline, CDR1 is SEHNR, CDR2 FQNEAQ (reference sequence). There are 14 residues in the CDR3. CDR3 amino acids: CASSLRRGSGELFF. In DNA form, the CDR3 reads TGTGCCAGCAGCTTAAGAAGGGGGAGCGGGGAGCTGTTTTTT.

The chain links TRBV4-3 to TRBJ2-3, with D perhaps TRBD2 (6 bases). Germline V gene sequence: CDR1 LGHNA, CDR2 YSLEER. V lost 2 bases to trimming and J lost 0 bases, with 15 bases between them. The CDR3 has 17 amino acids. The DNA for the CDR3 is TGCGCCAGCAGCCAATCCTACCGGGAGATTAGCACAGATACGCAGTATTTT. This codes for CASSQSYREISTDTQYF.

This clonotype was observed at least ten times. V is TRBV5-1 and J is TRBJ1-1; D might be TRBD1 (6 bases). CDR1 is SGHRS and CDR2 is YFSETQ in the germline V gene. This CDR3 is built from 15 residues. The V gene lost 5 bases and the J gene lost 3 bases, with 17 bases spanning the gap. The CDR3 protein is CASREGTGPYTEAFF. DNA for the CDR3: TGCGCCAGCAGAGAGGGAACAGGGCCCTACACTGAAGCTTTCTTT.

The chain carries TRBV19 and TRBJ2-7, with D possibly TRBD2 on 5 matching bases. Per the germline V gene, CDR1 is LNHDA and CDR2 is SQIVND (reference sequence). Deletions cut 3 bases from V and 6 bases from J, with 15 bases between. The CDR3 runs to 14 residues. CDR3 amino acids: CASSISAENLEQYF. The CDR3 DNA is TGTGCCAGTAGTATTTCAGCGGAGAACCTCGAGCAGTACTTC.

The chain links TRBV12-3 or TRBV12-4 to TRBJ1-5; D gene unclear. Trimming removed 2 bases at V and 1 base at J, with 12 bases between. CDR3 length equals 16 residues. The CDR3 DNA is TGTGCCAGCAGTTTATCGGGGAGGGTAAGCAATCAGCCCCAGCATTTT. Amino acids: CASSLSGRVSNQPQHF.

This clonotype turned up a few times. The CDR3 here is CATSRRLREEQYF. The DNA of the CDR3 is TGTGCCACCAGCAGACGACTCAGGGAGGAGCAGTACTTC. This sequence joins TRBV15 and TRBJ2-7; TRBD1 or TRBD2 may be the D gene (5 bases each). The CDR3 extends over 13 amino acids. With 2 bases removed from V and 7 bases from J, the gap between germline ends came to 12 bases. Per germline, CDR1 LNHNV and CDR2 YYDKDF (reference sequence).

This clonotype has just a few counts. The chain has TRBV19 and TRBJ2-1, with D perhaps matching TRBD2 (6 bases). Germline assignment: CDR1 LNHDA and CDR2 SQIVND (reference sequence). This CDR3 has 14 residues. V was trimmed by 5 bases and J by 2 bases, leaving 10 bases between them. DNA for the CDR3: TGTGCCAGTAGTGCTAGCGTCCCCTACAATGAGCAGTTCTTC. It yields the protein CASSASVPYNEQFF.

The V call is TRBV6-1, the J call TRBJ1-2, with D unclear. The CDR3 runs 14 residues. The V end lost 7 bases, the J end lost 1 base, and 13 bases lay between the germline ends. Germline CDR1 reads MNHNS; CDR2 reads SASEGT. The CDR3 DNA is TGTGCCAGCAATGATGGTAACCTTAACTATGGCTACACCTTC. As protein: CASNDGNLNYGYTF.

The chain recombines TRBV6-1 with TRBJ2-5; D may be TRBD2 (6 bases). The CDR3 covers 16 residues. Germline V gives CDR1 MNHNS, CDR2 SASEGT. V lost 6 bases, J lost 5 bases, and 22 bases lay in between. This CDR3 is CASSKGLPGELETQYF. CDR3 coding DNA: TGTGCCAGCAGCAAGGGGCTACCGGGGGAACTCGAGACCCAGTACTTC.

This clonotype has ten or more counts. This sequence joins TRBV2 and TRBJ1-2; D is perhaps TRBD1 (6 bases). CDR1 is SNHLY, CDR2 FYNNEI, per germline. The CDR3 is 13 amino acids. The ends were cut back, 4 bases at V and 5 bases at J, with 11 bases in the middle. CDR3 in DNA: TGTGCCAGCAGTGGAGGACAGCTATATGGCTACACCTTC. Translation: CASSGGQLYGYTF.

This chain's CDR3 is CASRQGGSGEQFF. DNA for the CDR3: TGTGCCAGCAGACAGGGCGGGTCCGGGGAGCAGTTCTTC. The chain combines TRBV7-8 with TRBJ2-1, with a possible D match to TRBD1 (6 bases). V lost 6 bases and J 10 bases, leaving 16 bases between the germline ends. The V gene's germline CDR1 is SGHVS and CDR2 FQNEAQ. CDR3 length: 13 residues.

This clonotype was seen at least ten times. This chain uses TRBV3-1 with TRBJ1-1, with D possibly being TRBD1 (5 bases). The germline gives CDR1 LGHDT, CDR2 YNNKEL (reference sequence). V was trimmed by 0 bases and J by 3 bases, leaving 11 bases between them. This CDR3 contains 15 residues. Here the CDR3 reads CASSQEVTGYTEAFF. CDR3 in DNA: TGTGCCAGCAGCCAAGAGGTTACAGGTTACACTGAAGCTTTCTTT.

This clonotype was counted many times. J is TRBJ2-2 and V is TRBV7-6; 7 nucleotides line up with TRBD1. CDR1 and CDR2 (germline): SGHVS, FNYEAQ. Germline trimming cut 3 bases from V and 4 bases from J; bases unmatched to any gene: 11. The length of the CDR3 is 17 residues. CDR3 sequence: CASSFGTAGVSTGELFF. The CDR3, as DNA: TGTGCCAGCAGCTTCGGGACAGCTGGAGTGAGCACCGGGGAGCTGTTTTTT.

This clonotype was recorded a few times. V usage is TRBV5-1 and J usage is TRBJ1-1; D is undetermined. Per germline, CDR1 SGHRS and CDR2 YFSETQ. Trimming cost V 0 bases and J 11 bases, with 14 bases left between them. This CDR3 comprises 13 residues. In DNA, the CDR3 is TGCGCCAGCAGCTTGGGATTGGGCCAAGGGGCTTTCTTT. As protein: CASSLGLGQGAFF.

Many counts were recorded for this clonotype. The CDR3 DNA follows: TGTGCCAGCAGCTTAATGGGACGGGAGAGCGATACGCAGTATTTT. This encodes CASSLMGRESDTQYF. This chain uses TRBV7-2 with TRBJ2-3; weak D call: TRBD2 (6 bases). V lost 2 bases, J lost 6 bases, and 15 bases lay in between. Per the germline V gene, CDR1 is SGHTA and CDR2 is FQGNSA. This CDR3 comprises 15 residues.